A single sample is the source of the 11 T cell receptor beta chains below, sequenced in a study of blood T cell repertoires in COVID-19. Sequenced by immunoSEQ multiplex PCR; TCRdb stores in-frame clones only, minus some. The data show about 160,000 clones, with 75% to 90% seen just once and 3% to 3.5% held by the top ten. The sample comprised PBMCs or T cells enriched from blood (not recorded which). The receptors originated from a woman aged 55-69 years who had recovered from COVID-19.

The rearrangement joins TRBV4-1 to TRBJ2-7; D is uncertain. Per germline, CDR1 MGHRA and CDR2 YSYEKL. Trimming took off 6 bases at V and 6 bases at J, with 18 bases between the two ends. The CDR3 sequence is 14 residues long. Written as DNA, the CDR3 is TGCGCCAGCAGAGTCGCTCCCACGAGCTCCGAGCAGTACTTC. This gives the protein CASRVAPTSSEQYF.

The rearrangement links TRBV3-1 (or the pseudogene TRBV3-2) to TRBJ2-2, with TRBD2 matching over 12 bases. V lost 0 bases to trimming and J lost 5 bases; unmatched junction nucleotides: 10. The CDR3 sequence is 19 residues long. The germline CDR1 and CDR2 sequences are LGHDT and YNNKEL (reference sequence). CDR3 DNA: TGTGCCAGCAGCCAAGATTTCCCTAGCGGGGGGGCGTGGACCGGGGAGCTGTTTTTT. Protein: CASSQDFPSGGAWTGELFF.

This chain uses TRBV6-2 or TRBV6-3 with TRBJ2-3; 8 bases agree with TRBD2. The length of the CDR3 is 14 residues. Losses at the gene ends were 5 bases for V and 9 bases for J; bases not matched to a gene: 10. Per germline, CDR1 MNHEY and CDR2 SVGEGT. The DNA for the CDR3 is TGTGCCAGCAGTATGGTGGCGGGGGGAGGGACGCAGTATTTT. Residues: CASSMVAGGGTQYF.

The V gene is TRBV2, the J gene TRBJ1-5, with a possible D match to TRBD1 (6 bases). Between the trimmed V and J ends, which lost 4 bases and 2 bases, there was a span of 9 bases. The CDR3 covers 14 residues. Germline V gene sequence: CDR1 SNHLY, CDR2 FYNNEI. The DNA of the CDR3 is TGTGCCAGCAGTGTCGCAGGGGGCAATCAGCCCCAGCATTTT. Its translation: CASSVAGGNQPQHF.

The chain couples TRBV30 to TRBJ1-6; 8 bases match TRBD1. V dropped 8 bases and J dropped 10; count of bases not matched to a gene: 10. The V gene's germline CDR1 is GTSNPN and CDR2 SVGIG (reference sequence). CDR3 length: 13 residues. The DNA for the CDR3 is TGTGCCGGAGAAAGGACAGGGCAATCACCCCTCCACTTT. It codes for CAGERTGQSPLHF.

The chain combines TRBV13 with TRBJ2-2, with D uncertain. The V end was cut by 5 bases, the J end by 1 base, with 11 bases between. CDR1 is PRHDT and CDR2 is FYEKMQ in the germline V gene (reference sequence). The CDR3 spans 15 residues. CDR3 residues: CASSLPLKNTGELFF. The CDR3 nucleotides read TGTGCCAGCAGCCTCCCACTTAAGAACACCGGGGAGCTGTTTTTT.

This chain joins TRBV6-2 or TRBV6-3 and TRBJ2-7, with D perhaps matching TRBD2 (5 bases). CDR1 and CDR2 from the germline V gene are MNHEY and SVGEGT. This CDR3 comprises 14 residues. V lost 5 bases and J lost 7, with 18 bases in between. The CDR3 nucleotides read TGTGCCAGCAGTCCCCCGGACTGGGTGCAAGAGCAGTACTTC. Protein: CASSPPDWVQEQYF.

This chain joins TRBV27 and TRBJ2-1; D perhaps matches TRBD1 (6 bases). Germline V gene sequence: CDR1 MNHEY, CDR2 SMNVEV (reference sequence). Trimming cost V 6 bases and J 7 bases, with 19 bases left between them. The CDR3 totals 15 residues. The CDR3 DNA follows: TGTGCCAGCAGCGAGTCGGGACACTGGAGGAATGAGCAGTTCTTC. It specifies CASSESGHWRNEQFF.

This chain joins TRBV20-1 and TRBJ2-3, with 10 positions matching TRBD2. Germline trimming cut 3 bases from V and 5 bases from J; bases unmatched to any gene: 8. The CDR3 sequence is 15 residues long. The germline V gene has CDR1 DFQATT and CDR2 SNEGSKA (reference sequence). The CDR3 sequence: CSASKLAGVRDTQYF. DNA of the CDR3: TGCAGTGCTAGTAAGCTAGCGGGGGTGCGAGATACGCAGTATTTT.

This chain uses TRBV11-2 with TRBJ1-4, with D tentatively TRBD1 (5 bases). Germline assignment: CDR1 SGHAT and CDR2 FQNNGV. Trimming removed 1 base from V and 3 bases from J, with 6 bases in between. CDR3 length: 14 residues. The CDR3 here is CASSLAGPNEKLFF. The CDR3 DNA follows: TGTGCCAGCAGCTTAGCAGGGCCTAATGAAAAACTGTTTTTT.

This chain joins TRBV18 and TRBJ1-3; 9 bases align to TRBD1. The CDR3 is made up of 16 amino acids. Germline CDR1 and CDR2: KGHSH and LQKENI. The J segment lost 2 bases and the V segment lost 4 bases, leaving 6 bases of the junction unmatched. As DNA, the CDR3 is TGTGCCAGCTCACAAAGCCGGGACAGGGCTGGAAACACCATATATTTT. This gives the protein CASSQSRDRAGNTIYF. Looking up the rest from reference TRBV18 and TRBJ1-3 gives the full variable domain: NAGVMQNPRHLVRRRGQEARLRCSPMKGHSHVYWYRQLPEEGLKFMVYLQKENIIDESGMPKERFSAEFPKEGPSILRIQQVVRGDSAAYFCASSQSRDRAGNTIYFGEGSWLTVV.